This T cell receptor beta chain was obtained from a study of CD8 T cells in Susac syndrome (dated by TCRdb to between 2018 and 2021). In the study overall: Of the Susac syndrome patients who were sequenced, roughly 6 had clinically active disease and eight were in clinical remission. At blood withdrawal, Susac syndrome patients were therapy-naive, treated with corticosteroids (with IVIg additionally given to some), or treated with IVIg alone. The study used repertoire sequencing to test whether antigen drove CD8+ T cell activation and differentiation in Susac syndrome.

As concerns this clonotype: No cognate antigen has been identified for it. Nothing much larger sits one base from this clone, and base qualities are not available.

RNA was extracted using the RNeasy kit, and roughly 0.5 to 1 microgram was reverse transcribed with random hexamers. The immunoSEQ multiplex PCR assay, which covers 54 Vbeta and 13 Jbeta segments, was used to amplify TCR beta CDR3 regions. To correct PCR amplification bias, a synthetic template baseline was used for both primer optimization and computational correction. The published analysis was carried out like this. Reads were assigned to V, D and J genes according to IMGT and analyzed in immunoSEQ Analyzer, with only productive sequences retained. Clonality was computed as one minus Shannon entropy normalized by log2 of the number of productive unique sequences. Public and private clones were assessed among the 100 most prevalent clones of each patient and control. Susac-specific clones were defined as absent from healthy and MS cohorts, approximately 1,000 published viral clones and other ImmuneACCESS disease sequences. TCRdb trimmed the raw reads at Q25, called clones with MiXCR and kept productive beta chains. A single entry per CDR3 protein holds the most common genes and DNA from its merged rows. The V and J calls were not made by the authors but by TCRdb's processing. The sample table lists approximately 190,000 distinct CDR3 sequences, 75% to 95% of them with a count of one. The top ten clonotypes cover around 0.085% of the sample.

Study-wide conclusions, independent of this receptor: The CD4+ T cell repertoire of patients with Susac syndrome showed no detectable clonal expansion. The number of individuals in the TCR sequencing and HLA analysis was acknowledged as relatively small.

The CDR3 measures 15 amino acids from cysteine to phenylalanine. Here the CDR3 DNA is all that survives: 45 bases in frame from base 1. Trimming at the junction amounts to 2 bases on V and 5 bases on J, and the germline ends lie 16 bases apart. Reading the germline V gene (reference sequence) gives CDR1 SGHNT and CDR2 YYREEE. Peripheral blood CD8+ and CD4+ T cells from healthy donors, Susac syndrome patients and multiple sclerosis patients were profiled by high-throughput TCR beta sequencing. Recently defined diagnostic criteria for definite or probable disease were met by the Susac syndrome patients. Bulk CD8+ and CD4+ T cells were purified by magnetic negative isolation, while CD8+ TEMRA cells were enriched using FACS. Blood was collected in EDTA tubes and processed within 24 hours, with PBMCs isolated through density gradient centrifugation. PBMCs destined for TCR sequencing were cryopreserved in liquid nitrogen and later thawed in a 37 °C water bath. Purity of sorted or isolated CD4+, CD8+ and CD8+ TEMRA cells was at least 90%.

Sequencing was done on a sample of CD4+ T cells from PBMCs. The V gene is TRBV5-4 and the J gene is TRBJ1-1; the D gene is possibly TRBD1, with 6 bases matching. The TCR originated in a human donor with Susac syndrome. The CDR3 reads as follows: CASSFLAGAGTEAFF. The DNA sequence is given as TGTGCCAGCAGCTTTCTTGCGGGGGCGGGAACTGAAGCTTTCTTT.